This is a list of T cell receptor beta chains from one sample in a study of T-cell memory formation after mild COVID-19. TCRdb re-called the 5' RACE reads through MiXCR, storing one row per CDR3 protein. The sample shows fewer than 350,000 distinct CDR3 sequences, roughly 18% of them seen only once. The sequencing input was PBMCs or a T cell subset sorted from them (not recorded which). The receptors were sampled from a man younger than 35 who had mild COVID-19 (a few samples of this study predate the infection). Cell type and time point are not known. Each CDR3 is given with its conserved first and last residue. The D gene is left open where the match is weak. Only some rows state a clone size, as once, few, many or a class for expanded clones.

>TRBV27|TRBD2|many|TRBJ2-2
CATGLWQLNTGELFF
TGTGCCACGGGACTATGGCAGTTGAACACCGGGGAGCTGTTTTTT
>TRBV20-1|.|.|TRBJ1-5
CSARRTGTYEPQHF
TGCAGTGCTAGACGGACTGGGACTTATGAGCCCCAGCATTTT
>TRBV19|.|few|TRBJ2-2
CASSIEGQPGELFF
TGTGCCAGTAGTATAGAAGGGCAACCCGGGGAGCTGTTTTTT
>TRBV5-1|.|.|TRBJ2-5
CASQPEGAWETQYF
TGCGCCTCGCAACCGGAGGGTGCTTGGGAGACCCAGTACTTC
>TRBV7-9|.|.|TRBJ2-3
CASRGDGQDGDTQYF
TGTGCCAGCAGGGGAGACGGGCAAGATGGGGATACGCAGTATTTT
>TRBV5-1|TRBD1|many|TRBJ1-1
CASSYRHRGGTEAFF
TGCGCCAGCAGCTACCGGCACAGGGGGGGCACTGAAGCTTTCTTT
>TRBV5-1|TRBD2|.|TRBJ2-3
CASSPLGLAGGPGDTQYF
TGCGCCAGCAGCCCCCTGGGACTAGCGGGGGGGCCAGGGGATACGCAGTATTTT
>TRBV25-1|TRBD2|few|TRBJ2-7
CASSARIAGGQDEQYF
TGTGCCAGCAGTGCCCGGATAGCGGGGGGGCAAGACGAGCAGTACTTC
>TRBV4-1|.|few|TRBJ2-5
CASSQEGRTQYF
TGCGCCAGCAGCCAAGAGGGCAGGACCCAGTACTTC
>TRBV6-5|.|.|TRBJ2-4
CASSSQNIQYF
TGTGCCAGCAGTTCCCAAAACATTCAGTACTTC
>TRBV4-1|TRBD1|.|TRBJ1-4
CASRPGQGATNEKLFF
TGCGCCAGCAGACCCGGACAGGGGGCAACTAATGAAAAACTGTTTTTT
>TRBV18|.|many|TRBJ2-3
CASSPVGTDTQYF
TGTGCCAGCTCACCAGTTGGCACAGATACGCAGTATTTT
>TRBV19|.|.|TRBJ1-1
CASSRGRALETEAFF
TGTGCCAGTAGTAGGGGCCGGGCCCTGGAGACTGAAGCTTTCTTT
>TRBV5-1|.|.|TRBJ1-2
CASSFSTESYGYTF
TGCGCCAGCAGCTTTTCGACAGAAAGTTATGGCTACACCTTC
>TRBV5-1|.|.|TRBJ2-2
CASSWDGGAAGELFF
TGCGCCAGCAGCTGGGACGGGGGCGCAGCCGGGGAGCTGTTTTTT
>TRBV15|TRBD1|.|TRBJ2-1
CATSRSRDRDYNEQFF
TGTGCCACCAGCAGAAGCCGGGACAGGGACTACAATGAGCAGTTCTTC
>TRBV11-2|.|few|TRBJ2-5
CASSPPPGVIVGAQYF
TGTGCCAGCAGCCCACCCCCCGGAGTAATTGTCGGGGCCCAGTACTTC
>TRBV20-1|TRBD2|.|TRBJ2-3
CSARGRTGTSTSYSTDTQYF
TGCAGTGCTAGAGGACGAACCGGGACTAGCACTTCCTATAGCACAGATACGCAGTATTTT
>TRBV27|.|.|TRBJ2-2
CASTGAVSTGELFF
TGTGCCAGCACTGGGGCAGTAAGCACCGGGGAGCTGTTTTTT
>TRBV11-2|TRBD2|.|TRBJ2-2
CASSFLPSGRNTGELFF
TGTGCCAGCAGCTTTTTGCCCAGCGGGAGGAACACCGGGGAGCTGTTTTTT
>TRBV12-3/TRBV12-4|.|many|TRBJ2-7
CASSSISYEQYF
TGTGCCAGCAGCTCAATCTCCTACGAGCAGTACTTC
>TRBV4-1|.|.|TRBJ1-2
CASSQAPGPLRDGYTF
TGCGCCAGCAGCCAAGCCCCGGGTCCACTTAGAGATGGCTACACCTTC
>TRBV7-2|TRBD1|few|TRBJ1-1
CASSFGTGGEAFF
TGTGCCAGCAGCTTCGGGACAGGGGGTGAAGCTTTCTTT
>TRBV5-1|.|few|TRBJ2-5
CASSLVLGRETQYF
TGCGCCAGCAGCTTGGTTCTAGGGCGGGAGACCCAGTACTTC
>TRBV12-3/TRBV12-4|.|few|TRBJ1-2
CASSLQPGPYGYTF
TGTGCCAGCAGTCTACAGCCGGGACCTTATGGCTACACCTTC
>TRBV6-6|.|many|TRBJ2-7
CASSYSAKYYEQYF
TGTGCCAGCAGTTACTCCGCTAAATACTACGAGCAGTACTTC
>TRBV9|.|few|TRBJ1-6
CASSVGGSSPLHF
TGTGCCAGCAGCGTGGGGGGTTCCTCACCCCTCCACTTT
>TRBV7-9|.|few|TRBJ2-3
CASSSRPRDTQYF
TGTGCCAGCAGCTCTAGGCCCAGAGATACGCAGTATTTT
>TRBV5-1|TRBD2|few|TRBJ2-7
CASSLELAGLEQYF
TGCGCCAGCAGCTTGGAACTAGCGGGGTTGGAGCAGTACTTC
>TRBV7-2|TRBD1|many|TRBJ1-6
CASSLGQGISPLHF
TGTGCCAGCAGCTTAGGACAGGGGATATCACCCCTCCACTTT
>TRBV4-1|.|few|TRBJ1-6
CASSQEWGNSPLHF
TGCGCCAGCAGCCAAGAATGGGGAAATTCACCCCTCCACTTT
>TRBV9|.|many|TRBJ1-2
CASSVVGYGYTF
TGTGCCAGCAGCGTAGTCGGCTATGGCTACACCTTC
>TRBV7-2|.|.|TRBJ2-3
CASSFARSDTQYF
TGTGCCAGCAGCTTTGCGAGATCAGATACGCAGTATTTT
>TRBV10-3|.|.|TRBJ2-1
CAIRAITQGSIYNEQFF
TGTGCCATCAGGGCAATAACCCAGGGTTCGATTTACAATGAGCAGTTCTTC
>TRBV12-3/TRBV12-4|.|.|TRBJ2-5
CASSTLGGVETQYF
TGTGCCAGCAGTACTTTGGGTGGGGTAGAGACCCAGTACTTC
>TRBV5-1|TRBD1|.|TRBJ2-1
CASSRTGGYYNEQFF
TGCGCCAGCAGCCGAACAGGGGGTTACTACAATGAGCAGTTCTTC
>TRBV7-8|.|.|TRBJ1-4
CASSLTPRTGSNEKLFF
TGTGCCAGCAGCTTGACCCCTAGGACGGGAAGTAATGAAAAACTGTTTTTT
>TRBV10-3|.|few|TRBJ1-5
CAIGRGGNQPQHF
TGTGCCATCGGCAGGGGAGGCAATCAGCCCCAGCATTTT
>TRBV5-1|TRBD2|few|TRBJ2-3
CASSYRRTSGGAPDTQYF
TGCGCCAGCAGCTACCGCCGGACTAGCGGGGGGGCGCCAGATACGCAGTATTTT
>TRBV6-2/TRBV6-3|.|.|TRBJ1-4
CASSYHEKLFF
TGTGCCAGCAGTTATCATGAAAAACTGTTTTTT
>TRBV29-1|.|.|TRBJ1-1
CSVSGTPNTEAFF
TGCAGCGTCTCCGGGACACCGAACACTGAAGCTTTCTTT
>TRBV5-1|TRBD1|.|TRBJ2-3
CASSIQTGGTDTQYF
TGCGCCAGCAGCATCCAGACAGGGGGCACAGATACGCAGTATTTT
>TRBV5-1|.|.|TRBJ2-5
CASSLGDGEETQYF
TGCGCCAGCAGCTTGGGGGATGGGGAAGAGACCCAGTACTTC
>TRBV7-2|TRBD1|.|TRBJ1-1
CASSLLDRGTEAFF
TGTGCCAGCAGCTTATTGGACAGGGGCACTGAAGCTTTCTTT
>TRBV4-1|TRBD2|.|TRBJ2-3
CASSPFVPGLANTQYF
TGCGCCAGCAGCCCCTTCGTCCCGGGACTAGCGAATACGCAGTATTTT
>TRBV7-6|.|many|TRBJ2-4
CASSSPGNIQYF
TGTGCCAGCAGCTCCCCAGGAAACATTCAGTACTTC
>TRBV4-2|.|.|TRBJ1-5
CASSAQGYSNQPQHF
TGTGCCAGCAGCGCCCAGGGTTATAGCAATCAGCCCCAGCATTTT
>TRBV7-6|.|few|TRBJ2-3
CASSPRGGVTDTQYF
TGTGCCAGCAGCCCCCGGGGTGGGGTTACAGATACGCAGTATTTT
>TRBV5-1|.|.|TRBJ1-1
CASSLDGSRNTEAFF
TGCGCCAGCAGCTTGGATGGCAGCCGGAACACTGAAGCTTTCTTT
>TRBV28|.|many|TRBJ2-7
CASSLTERYEQYF
TGTGCCAGCAGTTTGACAGAGCGCTACGAGCAGTACTTC
>TRBV29-1|.|.|TRBJ2-2
CSVVRDVGTGELFF
TGCAGCGTCGTACGGGACGTAGGCACCGGGGAGCTGTTTTTT